This T cell receptor beta chain was captured by sequencing in a study of radiotherapy plus CTLA-4 blockade in lung cancer. It was focal radiation plus CTLA-4 blockade with ipilimumab that patients with chemo-refractory metastatic non-small-cell lung cancer received. General study results and limits: Best predicting response, reportedly, were early blood T cell clone dynamics, with interferon-beta. TCR clones of tumor origin grew in blood after radiotherapy plus ipilimumab.

On this clone itself: The antigen is undetermined.

V trimming: 5 bases; J trimming: 8 bases; junction bases outside the gene matches: 8. CDR3 size: 15 residues. CDR1 and CDR2 (germline): SGHNT, YENEEA. Using immunoSEQ multiplex PCR, the repertoire was profiled, and TCRdb retains in-frame clones only, with some absent. The table shows tens of thousands of clones, with 79% occurring only once. The V call is TRBV11-3, the J call TRBJ2-1, with TRBD2 identical over 11 bases. Sequenced material: peripheral blood, taken from a patient treated with radiotherapy plus ipilimumab. This TCR derives from a human donor with non-small cell lung cancer who had a complete response to radiotherapy plus ipilimumab. CDR3 bases: TGTGCCAGCAGCCTTAGCGGGGGGGCCGGGTATGAGCAGTTCTTC. Amino acids: CASSLSGGAGYEQFF.